This T cell receptor (beta chain) comes out of a study of T cell repertoires in cytomegalovirus infection. Background on the study: Matching HLA type, along with CMV infection, was indicated by public TCR beta signatures. Whole-study results and caveats: People with CMV and the relevant HLA were identified by cumulative public TCR beta family frequency. The ex vivo response was dominated by HLA-C-restricted CMV-specific TCR beta clonotypes.

A remark on this clonotype: The antigen is not known.

Germline CDR1 MDHEN, CDR2 SYDVKM. The germline V and J ends were trimmed by 3 bases and 1 base, with 15 bases remaining between them. The CDR3 length is 17 residues. TCRdb used MiXCR to reprocess the reads, holding one entry per CDR3 protein. The table lists about 490,000 distinct CDR3 sequences, less than 30% of them singletons. The TCR originated in a human donor in good health (CMV status not recorded). Some clones in this sample may be carry-over from other donors' samples. The sequencing input was PBMCs. The chain couples TRBV28 to TRBJ2-2; D might be TRBD2 (5 bases). In DNA, the CDR3 is TGTGCCAGCAGTTTCGGTCGCAGAGAGGGGAACACCGGGGAGCTGTTTTTT. Translated: CASSFGRREGNTGELFF. Together with reference TRBV28 and TRBJ2-2, the CDR3 gives the full variable domain: DVKVTQSSRYLVKRTGEKVFLECVQDMDHENMFWYRQDPGLGLRLIYFSYDVKMKEKGDIPEGYSVSREKKERFSLILESASTNQTSMYLCASSFGRREGNTGELFFGEGSRLTVL.